These T cell receptor beta chains were read from a single sample in a study of graft-versus-host responses after intestinal transplantation. Method: immunoSEQ multiplex PCR; TCRdb's copy keeps in-frame clones and lacks some. Among almost 70,000 clones listed, roughly 92% were seen once. The source material was bone marrow, sampled 734 days after intestinal transplantation. The receptor set was obtained from a human patient who received an intestinal transplant, so some T cells may come from the graft donor. The CDR3 runs from the conserved cysteine through the conserved F or W. The order of the fields is clone size, V gene, J gene, CDR3 protein. Part of the rows lack a size; the others show once, few, many or a class for expanded clones.

abundance: -; v_gene: TRBV7-2; j_gene: TRBJ2-5; CDR3aa: CASSSGQGTETQYF
abundance: -; v_gene: TRBV7-6; j_gene: TRBJ2-5; CDR3aa: CASSFWGQGASSQVQETQYF
abundance: once; v_gene: TRBV6-6; j_gene: TRBJ2-7; CDR3aa: CASSREGYEQYF
abundance: -; v_gene: TRBV7-9; j_gene: TRBJ1-1; CDR3aa: CASSLEGGNTEAFF
abundance: few; v_gene: TRBV7-9; j_gene: TRBJ2-7; CDR3aa: CAWGAGPSYEQYF
abundance: -; v_gene: TRBV25-1; j_gene: TRBJ1-1; CDR3aa: CASSEYTSQNTEAFF
abundance: -; v_gene: TRBV23-1; j_gene: TRBJ1-5; CDR3aa: CASSQPGTPGRPQHF
abundance: once; v_gene: TRBV4-1; j_gene: TRBJ1-2; CDR3aa: CASSFRVDLRAGYTF
abundance: -; v_gene: TRBV19; j_gene: TRBJ1-2; CDR3aa: CASTLSGQGAYGYTF
abundance: -; v_gene: TRBV5-6; j_gene: TRBJ1-2; CDR3aa: CASSFGDRAWGYTF
abundance: -; v_gene: TRBV4-2; j_gene: TRBJ2-3; CDR3aa: CASSLGEGQITDTQYF
abundance: -; v_gene: TRBV27; j_gene: TRBJ2-3; CDR3aa: CASGQVITDTQYF
abundance: -; v_gene: TRBV28; j_gene: TRBJ2-7; CDR3aa: CASSFITGSEQYF
abundance: -; v_gene: TRBV7-2; j_gene: TRBJ1-1; CDR3aa: CASSASIGGRTEAFF
abundance: -; v_gene: TRBV4-2; j_gene: TRBJ1-1; CDR3aa: CASSQVGEVNTEAFF
abundance: -; v_gene: TRBV5-4; j_gene: TRBJ2-2; CDR3aa: CASSHPPTSVGELFF
abundance: -; v_gene: TRBV4-2; j_gene: TRBJ2-7; CDR3aa: CASSQGGYEQYF
abundance: few; v_gene: TRBV6-4; j_gene: TRBJ2-5; CDR3aa: CASSETSGGQETQYF
abundance: -; v_gene: TRBV6-5; j_gene: TRBJ1-5; CDR3aa: CASSQTGVMNQPQHF
abundance: -; v_gene: TRBV7-9; j_gene: TRBJ2-1; CDR3aa: CATATSGRYNEQFF
abundance: -; v_gene: TRBV9; j_gene: TRBJ1-1; CDR3aa: CASSVEGQVGSEAFF
abundance: once; v_gene: TRBV10-2; j_gene: TRBJ2-1; CDR3aa: CASSESLAHHYNEQFF
abundance: -; v_gene: TRBV5-6; j_gene: TRBJ2-7; CDR3aa: CASRGRYEQYF
abundance: -; v_gene: TRBV5-6; j_gene: TRBJ2-5; CDR3aa: CASSWEGQKQETQYF
abundance: -; v_gene: TRBV18; j_gene: TRBJ1-5; CDR3aa: CASSRGGSNQPQHF
abundance: -; v_gene: TRBV6-4; j_gene: TRBJ2-5; CDR3aa: CRWTGGWGETQYF
abundance: once; v_gene: TRBV27; j_gene: TRBJ1-6; CDR3aa: CASSSPGSYYNSPLHF
abundance: -; v_gene: TRBV28; j_gene: TRBJ2-7; CDR3aa: CASREGLEHEQYF